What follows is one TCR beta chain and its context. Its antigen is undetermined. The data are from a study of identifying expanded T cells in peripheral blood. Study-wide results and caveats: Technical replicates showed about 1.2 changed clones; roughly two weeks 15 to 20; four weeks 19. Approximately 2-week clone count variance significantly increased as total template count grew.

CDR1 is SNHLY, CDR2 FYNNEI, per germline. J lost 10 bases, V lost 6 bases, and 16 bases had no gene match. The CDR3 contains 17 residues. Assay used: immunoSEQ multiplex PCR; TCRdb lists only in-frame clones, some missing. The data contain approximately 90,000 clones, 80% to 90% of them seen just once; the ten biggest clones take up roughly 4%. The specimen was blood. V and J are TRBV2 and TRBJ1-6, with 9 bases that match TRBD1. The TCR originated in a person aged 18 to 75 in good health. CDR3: CASSAQPPGQGASPLHF. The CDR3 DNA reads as TGTGCCAGCAGCGCGCAACCCCCGGGACAGGGAGCGTCACCCCTCCACTTT.